This T cell receptor (beta chain) stems from a study of T cells in Graves' hyperthyroidism and ophthalmopathy. Amplified TCR beta CDR3 regions derived from RNA transcripts. The HTBI primer set was used in a first-round RT-PCR of the TCR CDR3. TCRdb re-derived calls from the multiplex PCR reads in MiXCR, one entry per CDR3 protein. The table has a few hundred thousand distinct CDR3 sequences, 46% seen once; the top ten hold 6.5% to 9%. As regards this clonotype: Its antigen remains unknown.

Overall study results and limits: In simple terms, a model built on 13 V-J features told ophthalmopathy apart from stable hyperthyroidism. The blood repertoire included most of the expanded thyroid clonotypes above 0.001.

Criteria for exclusion of patients were uncontrolled infection, other autoimmune disease, pregnancy or lactation. Clinicians diagnosed patients from clinical symptoms, serum thyroxine and TRAb, thyroid ultrasound and orbital computed tomography. V trimming: 2 bases; J trimming: 2 bases; junction bases outside the gene matches: 12. The CDR3 extends over 18 amino acids. The receptor was derived from a woman between 18 and 30 years old with Graves' hyperthyroidism. This chain uses TRBV12-3 or TRBV12-4 with TRBJ1-5; 7 bases are shared with TRBD1. Sample: peripheral blood or thyroid tissue (not recorded which). The CDR3 DNA reads TGTGCCAGCAGTTTAATAACAGAGGGGGCATTTGGCAATCAGCCCCAGCATTTT. The encoded protein is CASSLITEGAFGNQPQHF.